One and the same sample provided the 10 T cell receptor beta chains below, sequenced in a study of T cells after yellow fever vaccination. TCRdb re-called the 5' RACE reads through MiXCR, storing one row per CDR3 protein. The repertoire consists of over 25,000 distinct CDR3 sequences, with approximately 10% occurring once and the leading ten covering 10% to 15%. The sample consisted of PBMCs, either bulk or a sorted T-cell subset (CD4+, CD8+, memory, or dextramer-sorted; not recorded which), taken around 15 days after the first yellow fever vaccination. These receptors were obtained from a man younger than 35 who received the YFV17D yellow fever vaccine.

This clonotype was seen ten or more times. V usage is TRBV2 and J usage is TRBJ2-1, with TRBD2 matching 11 bases. Germline assignment: CDR1 SNHLY and CDR2 FYNNEI. The CDR3 loop spans 16 amino acids. V trimming: 1 base; J trimming: 7 bases; junction bases outside the gene matches: 6. The CDR3 reads CASSEGSGGGRNEQFF. The CDR3 nucleotides read TGTGCCAGCAGTGAAGGTAGCGGGGGGGGAAGGAATGAGCAGTTCTTC.

In its sample, this clonotype was seen many times. V usage is TRBV2 and J usage is TRBJ1-2, with D hard to call. Germline loops: CDR1 SNHLY, CDR2 FYNNEI. CDR3 size: 15 residues. V gave up 2 bases and J gave up 4 bases, with 14 bases separating them. This CDR3 reads CASSETGAGSYGYTF. The CDR3 coding sequence is TGTGCCAGCAGTGAAACCGGAGCCGGGAGCTATGGCTACACCTTC.

Many counts were recorded for this clonotype. The CDR3 spells CASSLSITNNLYEQYV. The CDR3 region has the DNA TGTGCCAGCAGTTTGTCAATTACTAACAACCTCTACGAGCAGTACGTC. This rearrangement joins TRBV12-3 or TRBV12-4 to TRBJ2-7, with unresolved D. V lost 3 bases and J 3 bases, leaving 18 bases between the germline ends. The CDR3 is 16 residues long.

Ten or more counts support this clonotype. The chain links TRBV12-3 or TRBV12-4 to TRBJ1-1; 7 positions match TRBD1. This CDR3 has 14 amino acids. Trimming took 6 bases from V and 4 from J; bases not matched to a gene: 8. This CDR3 is CASSQGGSGTEAFF. DNA of the CDR3: TGTGCCAGCAGCCAAGGGGGCTCTGGCACTGAAGCTTTCTTT.

In this sample, this clonotype turned up many times. V and J are TRBV7-2 and TRBJ1-1; D ambiguous. The CDR3 consists of 14 residues. Germline V CDR1 and CDR2: SGHTA, FQGNSA. With 3 bases removed from V and 0 bases from J, the gap between germline ends came to 8 bases. This CDR3 reads CASSFLPMNTEAFF. DNA for the CDR3: TGTGCCAGCAGCTTTTTGCCGATGAACACTGAAGCTTTCTTT.

This clonotype was counted at least ten times. The CDR3 region is CASSLEATGDGYTF. The DNA of the CDR3 is TGCGCCAGCAGCTTGGAGGCGACAGGGGATGGCTACACCTTC. The chain recombines TRBV5-1 with TRBJ1-2; 8 bases align to TRBD1. The J segment lost 6 bases and the V segment lost 0 bases, leaving 4 bases of the junction unmatched. The CDR3 totals 14 residues. Per germline, CDR1 SGHRS and CDR2 YFSETQ.

This clonotype occurred many times. The chain is built from TRBV5-1 and TRBJ1-4; D perhaps matches TRBD1 (6 bases). Trimming left V 0 bases short and J 8 bases short, with 17 bases between. The CDR3 runs 16 residues. The V gene's germline CDR1 is SGHRS and CDR2 YFSETQ. The CDR3, as DNA: TGCGCCAGCAGCTTGGAGTCAGGGGCGCTCGGGGAAAAACTGTTTTTT. It is translated as CASSLESGALGEKLFF.

This clonotype was counted at least ten times. The genes are TRBV12-3 or TRBV12-4 and TRBJ1-6, with a weak D call TRBD1 (5 bases). The length of the CDR3 is 15 residues. Trimming removed 7 bases from V and 6 bases from J, with 16 bases in between. The CDR3 bases are TGTGCCAGCAAACGCAGGGAAGTGTTTAATTCACCCCTCCACTTT. Its protein product is CASKRREVFNSPLHF.

At least ten counts were recorded for this clonotype. V gene TRBV18 combines with J gene TRBJ2-4; 8 bases fit TRBD1. The CDR3 has 14 amino acids. Germline V lookup: CDR1 KGHSH, CDR2 LQKENI. The V segment lost 0 bases and the J segment 9 bases; nucleotides outside the gene matches: 4. The CDR3, as DNA: TGTGCCAGCTCACCACCGGACAGGGCCGGCATTCAGTACTTC. It specifies CASSPPDRAGIQYF.

This clonotype was seen ten or more times. This rearrangement joins TRBV7-3 to TRBJ1-2; D possibly corresponds to TRBD1 (5 bases). Trimming removed 0 bases from V and 3 bases from J, with 8 bases in between. From germline, CDR1 is SGHTA and CDR2 FQGTGA. The CDR3 loop spans 14 amino acids. CDR3 sequence: CASSLTGGDYGYTF. Written as DNA, the CDR3 is TGTGCCAGCAGCTTAACGGGGGGTGACTATGGCTACACCTTC. Together with reference TRBV7-3 and TRBJ1-2, the CDR3 gives the full variable domain: GAGVSQTPSNKVTEKGKYVELRCDPISGHTALYWYRQSLGQGPEFLIYFQGTGAADDSGLPNDRFFAVRPEGSVSTLKIQRTERGDSAVYLCASSLTGGDYGYTFGSGTRLTVV.